This T cell receptor (beta chain) was observed in a study of technical replicates of blood from several donors. The length of the CDR3 is 14 residues. The germline CDR1 and CDR2 sequences are MNHEY and SVGAGI. The ends lost 5 bases at V and 5 bases at J; junction bases unmatched: 4. Data came from immunoSEQ multiplex PCR; TCRdb stores just in-frame clones and leaves some out. The table lists approximately 75,000 clones, approximately 97% of them singletons, with under 0.3% in the top ten. The sequence was obtained from a human donor in good health. The sequencing input was T cells isolated from PBMCs. The rearrangement uses TRBV6-5 and TRBJ2-5, with TRBD2 matching 11 bases. The CDR3 loop reads CASSRGLAGETQYF. CDR3 nucleotides: TGTGCCAGCAGTCGCGGACTAGCGGGCGAGACCCAGTACTTC.